The 30 T cell receptor beta chains given below trace back to one sample, sequenced in a study of T cell responses to AZD1222 COVID-19 vaccine. Measured with immunoSEQ multiplex PCR; TCRdb has only the in-frame clones, and not every one. The top ten clones hold roughly 3.1% of a sample with 120,000 to 150,000 clones, 90% of them seen once. The material sequenced was peripheral blood, taken on day 0 of AZD1222 vaccination. These receptors all come from an adult in good health.

The chain combines TRBV13 with TRBJ1-1; 8 bases match TRBD1. CDR3 length equals 17 residues. From germline, CDR1 is PRHDT and CDR2 FYEKMQ (reference sequence). The trim removed 3 bases at V and 0 bases at J, leaving 9 bases unmatched. Here the CDR3 reads CASSFTRQGPMNTEAFF. The CDR3 DNA reads as TGTGCCAGCAGCTTCACCCGACAGGGGCCAATGAACACTGAAGCTTTCTTT.

The rearrangement links TRBV7-8 to TRBJ2-3; D possibly uses TRBD1 or TRBD2 (5 bases each). The ends were cut back, 8 bases at V and 0 bases at J, with 12 bases in the middle. CDR3 size: 14 residues. The germline V gene has CDR1 SGHVS and CDR2 FQNEAQ. The CDR3 protein is CASLRGRSTDTQYF. The CDR3 nucleotides read TGTGCCAGCCTCCGGGGCCGGAGCACAGATACGCAGTATTTT.

The chain combines TRBV7-9 with TRBJ2-7; D call uncertain. CDR1 is SEHNR and CDR2 is FQNEAQ in the germline V gene (reference sequence). Trimming removed 2 bases at V and 2 bases at J, with 16 bases between. The CDR3 extends over 16 amino acids. CDR3 sequence: CASSLNNLEPTYEQYF. The CDR3 nucleotides are TGTGCCAGCAGCTTAAATAACTTAGAGCCTACCTACGAGCAGTACTTC. Combining the CDR3 with reference TRBV7-9 and TRBJ2-7 gives the whole variable domain DTGVSQNPRHKITKRGQNVTFRCDPISEHNRLYWYRQTLGQGPEFLTYFQNEAQLEKSRLLSDRFSAERPKGSFSTLEIQRTEQGDSAMYLCASSLNNLEPTYEQYFGPGTRLTVT.

Many counts were recorded for this clone. The chain has TRBV7-9 and TRBJ1-2, with 7 bases lining up with TRBD1. V lost 5 bases to trimming and J lost 6 bases; unmatched junction nucleotides: 6. Germline CDR1 reads SEHNR; CDR2 reads FQNEAQ (reference sequence). The CDR3 is 13 amino acids. DNA for the CDR3: TGTGCCAGCAGCCTCGGAACAGGGGATGGCTACACCTTC. Encoded protein: CASSLGTGDGYTF.

This clone appeared once. The V and J genes are TRBV5-5 and TRBJ1-6, with D tentatively TRBD1 (5 bases). The V gene lost 4 bases and the J gene lost 17 bases, with 19 bases spanning the gap. CDR1 SGHKS and CDR2 YYEKEE come from the germline V gene (reference sequence). The CDR3 contains 13 residues. The CDR3 spells CASSPPGGFGVHF. The CDR3 DNA is TGTGCCAGCAGCCCCCCCGGGGGGTTTGGAGTCCACTTT.

The chain employs TRBV11-2 and TRBJ2-7; D unresolved. The CDR3 consists of 15 residues. Germline lookup yields CDR1 SGHAT and CDR2 FQNNGV. Trimming removed 6 bases at V and 2 bases at J, with 17 bases between. The CDR3 bases are TGTGCCAGCAGGGGAACCCGCATTAGTCCCTACGAGCAGTACTTC. Protein sequence: CASRGTRISPYEQYF.

V usage is TRBV6-2 or TRBV6-3 and J usage is TRBJ2-7; no clear D gene. From germline, CDR1 is MNHEY and CDR2 SVGEGT. This CDR3 comprises 16 residues. With 2 bases removed from V and 2 bases from J, the gap between germline ends came to 16 bases. CDR3 coding DNA: TGTGCCAGCAGTTACCTGGGTCTGGGGTCCGCCTACGAGCAGTACTTC. Translated, it gives CASSYLGLGSAYEQYF.

V gene TRBV15 combines with J gene TRBJ2-3; 7 nucleotides align to TRBD2. The CDR3 runs to 16 residues. V was pared by 5 bases and J by 2 bases, with 10 bases of the junction left unmatched. The germline gives CDR1 LNHNV, CDR2 YYDKDF (reference sequence). The CDR3 loop is CATSLTLGLPTDTQYF. For the CDR3, the DNA is TGTGCCACCAGCCTTACGTTGGGACTACCCACAGATACGCAGTATTTT.

The rearrangement joins TRBV7-2 to TRBJ1-4; possibly TRBD1 for D (5 bases). Trimming pared 6 bases from V and 3 bases from J, leaving 11 bases between. CDR1 is SGHTA and CDR2 is FQGNSA in the germline V gene. The CDR3 loop spans 14 amino acids. The CDR3 DNA reads TGTGCCAGCAGTCAAGGGGTTGCTAATGAAAAACTGTTTTTT. This sequence encodes CASSQGVANEKLFF. Looking up the rest from reference TRBV7-2 and TRBJ1-4 gives the full variable domain: GAGVSQSPSNKVTEKGKDVELRCDPISGHTALYWYRQSLGQGLEFLIYFQGNSAPDKSGLPSDRFSAERTGGSVSTLTIQRTQQEDSAVYLCASSQGVANEKLFFGSGTQLSVL.

This chain uses TRBV11-3 with TRBJ2-7; D remains ambiguous. CDR3 length: 14 residues. The germline V and J ends were trimmed by 1 base and 0 bases, with 7 bases remaining between them. Germline V gives CDR1 SGHNT, CDR2 YENEEA. The CDR3, as DNA: TGTGCCAGCAGCTTAGTCCCGAGCTCCTACGAGCAGTACTTC. Protein product: CASSLVPSSYEQYF.

This chain links TRBV7-9 with TRBJ2-1; a possible D gene is TRBD2 (7 bases). The CDR3 totals 12 residues. CDR1 SEHNR and CDR2 FQNEAQ come from the germline V gene (reference sequence). V was clipped by 8 bases and J by 9 bases, with 14 bases between them. The CDR3 loop reads CASLLGGREQFF. The DNA of the CDR3 is TGTGCCAGCTTACTCGGGGGGCGTGAGCAGTTCTTC.

V gene TRBV19 combines with J gene TRBJ2-2, with D perhaps being TRBD1 or TRBD2 (5 bases each). The V end was cut by 5 bases, the J end by 4 bases, with 8 bases between. The germline V gene encodes CDR1 LNHDA and CDR2 SQIVND (reference sequence). The CDR3 has 13 residues. The CDR3 bases are TGTGCCAGTAGTCCGGGGACCACCGGGGAGCTGTTTTTT. Translating gives CASSPGTTGELFF.

The gene calls are TRBV27 and TRBJ1-6, with TRBD1 identical over 10 bases. Looked up from germline, CDR1 is MNHEY and CDR2 is SMNVEV (reference sequence). The CDR3 is made up of 15 amino acids. After removal of 5 bases from V and 10 bases from J, the junction contained 8 bases not matched to a gene. CDR3 nucleotide sequence: TGTGCCAGCAGTCCACGGACAGGGGGGTTGTCACCCCTCCACTTT. Translation gives CASSPRTGGLSPLHF.

The chain employs TRBV6-5 and TRBJ1-5; the match to TRBD1 covers 11 bases. Germline values: CDR1 MNHEY, CDR2 SVGAGI. The CDR3 spans 14 residues. V shed 7 bases and J 6 bases; nucleotides not matched to a gene: 5. The CDR3 loop is CASKDRGQGQPQHF. For the CDR3, the DNA is TGTGCCAGCAAGGACAGGGGGCAAGGTCAGCCCCAGCATTTT.

V is TRBV29-1 and J is TRBJ1-1; D remains unclear. Between the trimmed V and J ends, which lost 6 bases and 1 base, there was a span of 9 bases. The germline V gene encodes CDR1 SQVTM and CDR2 ANQGSEA. The CDR3 has 12 residues. The DNA for the CDR3 is TGCAGCGTCGCACAAACGAACACTGAAGCTTTCTTT. It translates to CSVAQTNTEAFF.

CDR3 sequence reads: CASSATTGPTNEKLFF. CDR3 bases: TGTGCCAGCAGCGCGACTACAGGGCCAACTAATGAAAAACTGTTTTTT. J is TRBJ1-4 and V is TRBV9; weak D call: TRBD1 (6 bases). CDR1 and CDR2 (germline): SGDLS, YYNGEE. The CDR3 loop spans 16 amino acids. V was trimmed by 3 bases and J by 0 bases, leaving 12 bases between them.

The V and J genes are TRBV7-2 and TRBJ1-4; possibly TRBD1 for D (5 bases). Germline CDR1 SGHTA, CDR2 FQGNSA. This CDR3 is built from 14 residues. The V gene lost 1 base and the J gene lost 6 bases, with 9 bases spanning the gap. CDR3 nucleotide sequence: TGTGCCAGCAGCTTAGTCGCGGGGGATGAAAAACTGTTTTTT. It codes for CASSLVAGDEKLFF.

This clone was counted a few times. This sequence joins TRBV5-4 and TRBJ1-2; D remains unclear. Trimming stripped 0 bases from V and 4 bases from J, with 10 bases between. Germline values: CDR1 SGHNT, CDR2 YYREEE (reference sequence). The CDR3 covers 14 residues. CDR3 amino acids: CASSLEPISYGYTF. CDR3 DNA: TGTGCCAGCAGCTTGGAGCCTATCTCCTATGGCTACACCTTC.

J is TRBJ2-4 and V is TRBV6-5, with TRBD1 matching 8 bases. Looked up from germline, CDR1 is MNHEY and CDR2 is SVGAGI. The CDR3 loop spans 15 amino acids. V gave up 5 bases and J gave up 0 bases; unmatched junction bases: 3. The CDR3 is CASSKTGVAKNIQYF. The CDR3 coding sequence is TGTGCCAGCAGTAAGACAGGGGTAGCCAAAAACATTCAGTACTTC.

A note on this clone: This may arise from a read error, as a much more abundant clone is one base away. The J gene is TRBJ2-7, the V gene TRBV29-1; perhaps TRBD1 as D (5 bases). This CDR3 contains 12 residues. Germline V gene sequence: CDR1 SQVTM, CDR2 ANQGSEA. V lost 1 base to trimming and J lost 3 bases, with 7 bases between them. CDR3 in DNA: TGCAGCGTTGAAGCGACAGACTACGAGCAGTACTTC. Translating gives CSVEATDYEQYF.

This clone showed up just once. The chain combines TRBV19 with TRBJ1-6, with D uncertain. With 6 bases removed from V and 3 bases from J, the gap between germline ends came to 15 bases. The CDR3 runs to 16 residues. The germline gives CDR1 LNHDA, CDR2 SQIVND (reference sequence). Here the CDR3 reads CASSPFISDYNSPLHF. In DNA, the CDR3 is TGTGCCAGTAGCCCCTTTATCTCCGACTATAATTCACCCCTCCACTTT.

The J gene is TRBJ2-1, the V gene TRBV29-1; 8 positions match TRBD1. CDR1 and CDR2 from the germline V gene are SQVTM and ANQGSEA. The length of the CDR3 is 12 residues. Trimming cost V 6 bases and J 9 bases; bases outside gene matches: 7. CDR3 region: CSVRTGPIEQFF. The CDR3 DNA is TGCAGCGTACGGACAGGGCCCATTGAGCAGTTCTTC.

The sample holds one count of this clone. The chain carries TRBV6-2 or TRBV6-3 and TRBJ1-4; D call uncertain. Deletions cut 6 bases from V and 0 bases from J, with 11 bases between. CDR3 size: 15 residues. CDR1 and CDR2 (germline): MNHEY, SVGEGT. The CDR3 DNA reads as TGTGCCAGCAGCCCCCCAGGATCAACTAATGAAAAACTGTTTTTT. The encoded protein is CASSPPGSTNEKLFF.

The chain recombines TRBV18 with TRBJ2-1, with 9 bases fitting TRBD2. The CDR3 length is 16 residues. The V gene's germline CDR1 is KGHSH and CDR2 LQKENI. The V and J ends lost 3 bases and 3 bases, in that order; junction bases with no gene match: 6. The CDR3 loop reads CASSPGTSPNYNEQFF. CDR3 DNA: TGTGCCAGCTCACCCGGGACTAGCCCTAACTACAATGAGCAGTTCTTC. The variable domain in full, completed from reference TRBV18 and TRBJ2-1, reads NAGVMQNPRHLVRRRGQEARLRCSPMKGHSHVYWYRQLPEEGLKFMVYLQKENIIDESGMPKERFSAEFPKEGPSILRIQQVVRGDSAAYFCASSPGTSPNYNEQFFGPGTRLTVL.

The rearrangement uses TRBV19 and TRBJ2-3, with TRBD1 as a possible D gene (5 bases). Trimming removed 5 bases at V and 3 bases at J, with 12 bases between. Germline CDR1 reads LNHDA; CDR2 reads SQIVND (reference sequence). This CDR3 has 14 amino acids. CDR3 protein: CASSEQVGTDTQYF. As DNA, the CDR3 is TGTGCCAGTAGTGAACAGGTGGGGACAGATACGCAGTATTTT. The variable domain in full, with the rest retrieved from reference TRBV19 and TRBJ2-3, is DGGITQSPKYLFRKEGQNVTLSCEQNLNHDAMYWYRQDPGQGLRLIYYSQIVNDFQKGDIAEGYSVSREKKESFPLTVTSAQKNPTAFYLCASSEQVGTDTQYFGPGTRLTVL.

V and J are TRBV6-1 and TRBJ2-3; D not resolved. V lost 0 bases and J lost 3, with 7 bases in between. Per germline, CDR1 MNHNS and CDR2 SASEGT. CDR3 size: 14 residues. The CDR3 loop is CASSEAAPTDTQYF. The CDR3 DNA reads TGTGCCAGCAGTGAAGCGGCGCCGACAGATACGCAGTATTTT.

The chain combines TRBV7-3 with TRBJ1-1; a weak D match, TRBD1 (6 bases). V dropped 4 bases and J dropped 4 bases, with 22 bases sitting between them. CDR1 and CDR2 from the germline V gene are SGHTA and FQGTGA. The CDR3 runs to 17 residues. The CDR3 DNA reads as TGTGCCAGCAGCTCAGGCCCTACCGGGGGCGTAGGCACTGAAGCTTTCTTT. This gives the protein CASSSGPTGGVGTEAFF.

This chain connects TRBV5-4 to TRBJ2-7, with 10 bases aligning to TRBD2. The CDR3 extends over 15 amino acids. V was pared by 4 bases and J by 3 bases, with 7 bases of the junction left unmatched. Germline CDR1 SGHNT, CDR2 YYREEE (reference sequence). For the CDR3, the DNA is TGTGCCAGCAGCCCAAAACTAGCGGGGCACTACGAGCAGTACTTC. It codes for CASSPKLAGHYEQYF.

The chain recombines TRBV19 with TRBJ1-1, with 8 bases matching TRBD1. Germline V gene data show CDR1 as LNHDA and CDR2 as SQIVND (reference sequence). This CDR3 is built from 15 residues. The junction had 11 bases not matched to a gene; V was cut back by 4 bases and J by 7 bases. The CDR3 coding sequence is TGTGCCAGTAGTAGAAAACAGGGGGTGTACGATGAAGCTTTCTTT. The encoded protein is CASSRKQGVYDEAFF.

V is TRBV27 and J is TRBJ1-4, with 7 positions matching TRBD1. Germline CDR1 and CDR2: MNHEY and SMNVEV (reference sequence). The V and J ends lost 6 bases and 8 bases, in that order; junction bases with no gene match: 9. This CDR3 has 14 amino acids. The CDR3 DNA follows: TGTGCCAGCAGAAAGGGACAGAGCGGAGAAAAACTGTTTTTT. Translation: CASRKGQSGEKLFF.